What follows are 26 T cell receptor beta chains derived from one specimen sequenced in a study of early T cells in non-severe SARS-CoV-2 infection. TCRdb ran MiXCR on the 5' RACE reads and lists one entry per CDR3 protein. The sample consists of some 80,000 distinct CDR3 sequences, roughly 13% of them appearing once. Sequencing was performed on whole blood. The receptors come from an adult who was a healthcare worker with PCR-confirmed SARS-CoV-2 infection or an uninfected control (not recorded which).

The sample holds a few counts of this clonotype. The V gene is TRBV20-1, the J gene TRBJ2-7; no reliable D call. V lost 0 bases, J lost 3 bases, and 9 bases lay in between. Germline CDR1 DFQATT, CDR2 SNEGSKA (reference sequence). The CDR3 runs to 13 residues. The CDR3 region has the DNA TGCAGTGCTAGAGATCTCGTAGACTACGAGCAGTACTTC. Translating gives CSARDLVDYEQYF.

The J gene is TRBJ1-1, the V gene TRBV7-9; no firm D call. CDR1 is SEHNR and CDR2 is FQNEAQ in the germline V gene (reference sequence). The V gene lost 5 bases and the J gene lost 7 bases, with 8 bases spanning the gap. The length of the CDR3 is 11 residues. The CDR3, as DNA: TGTGCCAGCAGCCAGGCTGATGAAGCTTTCTTT. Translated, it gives CASSQADEAFF.

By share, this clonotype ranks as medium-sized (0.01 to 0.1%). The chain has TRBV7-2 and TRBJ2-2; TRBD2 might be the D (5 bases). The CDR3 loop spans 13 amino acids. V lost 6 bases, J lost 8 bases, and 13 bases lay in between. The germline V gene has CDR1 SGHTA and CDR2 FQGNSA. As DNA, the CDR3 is TGTGCCAGCAGTAGCGTTCTGGCTGGGGAGCTGTTTTTT. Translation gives CASSSVLAGELFF.

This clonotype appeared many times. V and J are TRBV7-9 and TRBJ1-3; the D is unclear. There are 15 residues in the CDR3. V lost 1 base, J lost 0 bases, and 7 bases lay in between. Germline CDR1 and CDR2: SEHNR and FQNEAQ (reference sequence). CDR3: CASSLDANSGNTIYF. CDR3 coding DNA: TGTGCCAGCAGCTTAGACGCTAACTCTGGAAACACCATATATTTT.

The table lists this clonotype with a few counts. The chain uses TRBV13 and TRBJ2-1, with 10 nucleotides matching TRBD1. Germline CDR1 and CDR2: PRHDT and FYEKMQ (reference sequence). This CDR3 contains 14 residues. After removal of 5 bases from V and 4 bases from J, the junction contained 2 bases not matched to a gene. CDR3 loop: CASSGGQGYNEQFF. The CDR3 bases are TGTGCCAGCAGCGGGGGACAGGGGTACAATGAGCAGTTCTTC.

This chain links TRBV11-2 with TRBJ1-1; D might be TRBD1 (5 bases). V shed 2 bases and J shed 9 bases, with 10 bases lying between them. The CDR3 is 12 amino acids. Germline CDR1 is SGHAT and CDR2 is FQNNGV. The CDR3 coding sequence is TGTGCCAGCAGCTTATCCAGGGAGAAAGCTTTCTTT. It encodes CASSLSREKAFF.

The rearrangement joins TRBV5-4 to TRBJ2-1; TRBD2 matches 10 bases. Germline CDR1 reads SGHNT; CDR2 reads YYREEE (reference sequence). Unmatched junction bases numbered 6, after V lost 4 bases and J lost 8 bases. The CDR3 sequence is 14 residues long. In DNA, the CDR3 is TGTGCCAGCAGCACCGAGCGGGGGGGCCATGAGCAGTTCTTC. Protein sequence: CASSTERGGHEQFF.

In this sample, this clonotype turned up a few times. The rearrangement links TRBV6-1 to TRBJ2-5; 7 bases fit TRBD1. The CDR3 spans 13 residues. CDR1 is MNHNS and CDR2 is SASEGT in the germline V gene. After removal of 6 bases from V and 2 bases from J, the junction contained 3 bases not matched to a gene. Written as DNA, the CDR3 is TGTGCCAGCAGACAGACAGGGCAAGAGACCCAGTACTTC. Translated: CASRQTGQETQYF.

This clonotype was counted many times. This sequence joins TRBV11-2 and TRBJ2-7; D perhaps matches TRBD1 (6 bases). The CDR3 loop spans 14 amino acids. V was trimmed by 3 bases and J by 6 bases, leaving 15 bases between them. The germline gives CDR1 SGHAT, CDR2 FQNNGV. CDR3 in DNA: TGTGCCAGCAGCTTCGAATGGAGAGGGGGCGAGCAGTACTTC. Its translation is CASSFEWRGGEQYF.

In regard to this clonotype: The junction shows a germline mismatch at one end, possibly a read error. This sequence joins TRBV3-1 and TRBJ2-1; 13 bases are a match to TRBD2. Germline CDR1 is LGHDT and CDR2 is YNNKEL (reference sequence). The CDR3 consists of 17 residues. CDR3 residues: CASSQVTSGGPYNEEFF. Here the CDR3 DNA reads TGTGCCAGCAGCCAAGTGACTAGCGGGGGGCCATACAATGAGGAGTTCTTC.

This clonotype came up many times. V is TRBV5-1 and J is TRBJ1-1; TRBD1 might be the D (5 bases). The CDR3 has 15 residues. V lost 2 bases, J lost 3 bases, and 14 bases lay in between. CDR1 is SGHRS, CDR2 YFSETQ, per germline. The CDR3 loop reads CASSLVSGRDTEAFF. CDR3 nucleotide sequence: TGCGCCAGCAGCTTAGTATCGGGGCGGGACACTGAAGCTTTCTTT.

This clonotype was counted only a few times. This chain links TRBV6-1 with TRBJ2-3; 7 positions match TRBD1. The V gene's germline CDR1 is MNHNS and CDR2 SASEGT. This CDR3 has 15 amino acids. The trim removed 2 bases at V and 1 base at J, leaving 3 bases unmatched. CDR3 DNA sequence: TGTGCCAGCAGTGAATGGGGACAGCGCACAGATACGCAGTATTTT. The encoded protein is CASSEWGQRTDTQYF.

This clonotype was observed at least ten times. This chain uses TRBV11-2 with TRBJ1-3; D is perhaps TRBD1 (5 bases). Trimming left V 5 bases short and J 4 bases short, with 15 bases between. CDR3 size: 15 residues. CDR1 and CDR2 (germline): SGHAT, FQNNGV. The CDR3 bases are TGTGCCAGCAGCCGCTTTCGGGGCCCCGGAAACACCATATATTTT. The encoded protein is CASSRFRGPGNTIYF.

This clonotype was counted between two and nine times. The CDR3 DNA follows: TGCGCCAGCAGCGCGGGGACAGGGACGACTTTCTTT. It codes for CASSAGTGTTFF. The chain couples TRBV5-1 to TRBJ1-1; 9 positions agree with TRBD1. The CDR3 spans 12 residues. Germline trimming cut 4 bases from V and 12 bases from J; bases unmatched to any gene: 7. Germline CDR1 and CDR2: SGHRS and YFSETQ.

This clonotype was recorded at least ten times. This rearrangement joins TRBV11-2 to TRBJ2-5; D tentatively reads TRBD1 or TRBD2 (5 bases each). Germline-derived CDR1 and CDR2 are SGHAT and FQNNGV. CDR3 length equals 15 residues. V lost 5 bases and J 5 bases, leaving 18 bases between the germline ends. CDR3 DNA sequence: TGTGCCAGCAGCCGGATCGGGGCCTCCCGGGAGACCCAGTACTTC. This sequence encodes CASSRIGASRETQYF.

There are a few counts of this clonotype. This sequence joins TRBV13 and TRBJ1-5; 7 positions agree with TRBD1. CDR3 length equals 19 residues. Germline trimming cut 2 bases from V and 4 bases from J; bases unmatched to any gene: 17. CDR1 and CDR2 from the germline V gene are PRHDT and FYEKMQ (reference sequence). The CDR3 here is CASSLSPFRQGGRNQPQHF. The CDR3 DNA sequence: TGTGCCAGCAGCTTATCCCCATTTAGACAGGGAGGTAGGAATCAGCCCCAGCATTTT. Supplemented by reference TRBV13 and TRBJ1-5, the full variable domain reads AAGVIQSPRHLIKEKRETATLKCYPIPRHDTVYWYQQGPGQDPQFLISFYEKMQSDKGSIPDRFSAQQFSDYHSELNMSSLELGDSALYFCASSLSPFRQGGRNQPQHFGDGTRLSIL.

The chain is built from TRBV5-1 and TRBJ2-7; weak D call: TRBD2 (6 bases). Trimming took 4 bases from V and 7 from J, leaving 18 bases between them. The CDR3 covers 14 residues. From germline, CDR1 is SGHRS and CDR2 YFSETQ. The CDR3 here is CASSPAGQRQEQYF. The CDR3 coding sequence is TGCGCCAGCAGCCCGGCGGGGCAGCGGCAAGAGCAGTACTTC. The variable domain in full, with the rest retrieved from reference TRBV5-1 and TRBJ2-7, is KAGVTQTPRYLIKTRGQQVTLSCSPISGHRSVSWYQQTPGQGLQFLFEYFSETQRNKGNFPGRFSGRQFSNSRSEMNVSTLELGDSALYLCASSPAGQRQEQYFGPGTRLTVT.

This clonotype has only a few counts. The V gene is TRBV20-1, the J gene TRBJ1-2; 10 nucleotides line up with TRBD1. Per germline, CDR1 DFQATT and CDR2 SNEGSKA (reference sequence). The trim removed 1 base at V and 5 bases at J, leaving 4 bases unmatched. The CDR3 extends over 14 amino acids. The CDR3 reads CSARGDRGLYGYTF. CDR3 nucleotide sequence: TGCAGTGCTAGAGGTGACAGGGGGCTTTATGGCTACACCTTC.

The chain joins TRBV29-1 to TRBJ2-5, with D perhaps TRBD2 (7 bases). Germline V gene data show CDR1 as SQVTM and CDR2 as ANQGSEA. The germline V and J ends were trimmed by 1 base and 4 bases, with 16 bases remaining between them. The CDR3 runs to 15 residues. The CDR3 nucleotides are TGCAGCGTTGAAGGAGTCGGGGGGCGCGCAGAGACCCAGTACTTC. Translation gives CSVEGVGGRAETQYF.

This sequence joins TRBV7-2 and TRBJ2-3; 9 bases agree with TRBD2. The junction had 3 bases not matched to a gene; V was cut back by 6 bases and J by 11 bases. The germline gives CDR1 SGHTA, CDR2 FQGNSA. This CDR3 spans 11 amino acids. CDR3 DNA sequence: TGTGCCAGCAGGAAAGCGGGGGGGCAGTATTTT. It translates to CASRKAGGQYF.

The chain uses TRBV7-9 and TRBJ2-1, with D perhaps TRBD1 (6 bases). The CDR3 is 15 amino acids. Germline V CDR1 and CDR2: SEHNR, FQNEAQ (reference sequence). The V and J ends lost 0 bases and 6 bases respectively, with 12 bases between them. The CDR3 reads CASSLAGALLNEQFF. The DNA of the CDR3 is TGTGCCAGCAGCTTAGCGGGGGCCCTTCTCAATGAGCAGTTCTTC.

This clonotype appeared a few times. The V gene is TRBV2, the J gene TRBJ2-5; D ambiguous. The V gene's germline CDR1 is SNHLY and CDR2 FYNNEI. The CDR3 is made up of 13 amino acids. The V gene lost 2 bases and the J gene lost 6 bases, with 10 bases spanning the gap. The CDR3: CASSETGLQTQYF. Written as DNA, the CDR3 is TGTGCCAGCAGTGAAACGGGTCTACAGACCCAGTACTTC.

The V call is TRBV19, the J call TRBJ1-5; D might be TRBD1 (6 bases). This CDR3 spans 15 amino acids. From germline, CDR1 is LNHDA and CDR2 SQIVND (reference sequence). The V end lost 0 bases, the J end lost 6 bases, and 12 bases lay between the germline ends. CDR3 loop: CASSIEGVGGQPQHF. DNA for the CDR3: TGTGCCAGTAGTATAGAGGGAGTAGGGGGTCAGCCCCAGCATTTT.

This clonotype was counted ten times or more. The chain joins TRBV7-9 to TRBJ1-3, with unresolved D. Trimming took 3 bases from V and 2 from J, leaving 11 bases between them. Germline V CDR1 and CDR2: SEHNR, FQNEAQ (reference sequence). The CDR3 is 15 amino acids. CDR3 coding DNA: TGTGCCAGCAGCTTGCCTGGAAGGGCTGGAAACACCATATATTTT. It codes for CASSLPGRAGNTIYF.

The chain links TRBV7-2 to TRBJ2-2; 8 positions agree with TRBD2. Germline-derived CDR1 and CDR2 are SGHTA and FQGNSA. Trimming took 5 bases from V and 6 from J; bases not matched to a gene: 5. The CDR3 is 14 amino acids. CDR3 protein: CASSALAGAGELFF. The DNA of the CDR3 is TGTGCCAGCAGCGCTCTAGCGGGCGCCGGGGAGCTGTTTTTT.

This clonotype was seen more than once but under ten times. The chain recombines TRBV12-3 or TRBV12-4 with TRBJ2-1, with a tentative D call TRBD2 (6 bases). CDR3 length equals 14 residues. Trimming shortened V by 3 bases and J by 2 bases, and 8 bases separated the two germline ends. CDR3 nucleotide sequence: TGTGCCAGCAGTTTGTGGGGGGCCTACAATGAGCAGTTCTTC. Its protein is CASSLWGAYNEQFF.